Included here is one TCR beta chain sequence, with context. Its antigen remains unknown. The data were taken from a study of T cell responses to AZD1222 COVID-19 vaccine. Findings and limits, study-wide: Repertoire sampling happened only post peak T cell response.

The table came from immunoSEQ multiplex PCR; TCRdb's copy has only in-frame clones and leaves some out. This table has about 150,000 clones, approximately 91% appearing once. Trimming removed 6 bases from V and 7 bases from J, with 22 bases in between. Germline CDR1 is SGHVT and CDR2 is SQSDAQ. The CDR3 extends over 16 amino acids. This TCR came from an adult who received the AZD1222 COVID-19 vaccine. The chain has TRBV7-4 and TRBJ1-5; possible D gene TRBD1, 6 bases. Sequencing used peripheral blood, obtained 28 days after the second AZD1222 dose. Here the CDR3 reads CASSSRCGPRGQPQHF. The CDR3 DNA is TGTGCCAGCAGTTCGAGGTGCGGCCCCAGGGGCCAGCCCCAGCATTTT.